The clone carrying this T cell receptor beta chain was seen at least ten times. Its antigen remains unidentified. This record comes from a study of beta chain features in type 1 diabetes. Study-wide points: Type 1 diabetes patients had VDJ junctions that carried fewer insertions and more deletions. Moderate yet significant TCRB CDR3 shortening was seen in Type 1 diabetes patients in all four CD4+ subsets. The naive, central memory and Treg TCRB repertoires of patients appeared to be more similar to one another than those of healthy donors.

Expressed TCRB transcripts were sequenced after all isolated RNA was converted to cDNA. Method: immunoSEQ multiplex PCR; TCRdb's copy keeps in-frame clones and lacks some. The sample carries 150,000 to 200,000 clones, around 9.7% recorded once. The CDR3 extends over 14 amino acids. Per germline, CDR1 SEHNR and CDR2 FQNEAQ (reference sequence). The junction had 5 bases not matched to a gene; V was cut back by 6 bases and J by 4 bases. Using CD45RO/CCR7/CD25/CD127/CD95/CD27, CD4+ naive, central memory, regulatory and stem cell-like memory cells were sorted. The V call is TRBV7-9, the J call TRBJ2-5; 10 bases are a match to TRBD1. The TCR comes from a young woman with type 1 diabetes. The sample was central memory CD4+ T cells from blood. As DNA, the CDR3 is TGTGCCAGCAGTCGGGACAGGGGAGGAGAGACCCAGTACTTC. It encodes CASSRDRGGETQYF. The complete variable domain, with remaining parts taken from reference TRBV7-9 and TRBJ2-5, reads DTGVSQNPRHKITKRGQNVTFRCDPISEHNRLYWYRQTLGQGPEFLTYFQNEAQLEKSRLLSDRFSAERPKGSFSTLEIQRTEQGDSAMYLCASSRDRGGETQYFGPGTRLLVL.